A selection of T cell receptor beta chains follows, all from one sample in a study of CD8+ T cells in alopecia areata. TCRdb's table, derived via immunoSEQ multiplex PCR, lists solely in-frame clones and lacks some. The data contain around 200,000 clones, over 60% of them singletons. This specimen consisted of CD4+ T cells sorted from blood, obtained at week 4, from a patient treated with tofacitinib. The receptors originated from a human donor with alopecia areata. The CDR3 runs from the conserved cysteine through the conserved F or W. The D gene is left open where the match is weak. Clone size appears in some rows only: once, few, many, or a class for an expanded clone.

j_gene: TRBJ2-5
v_gene: TRBV6-5
abundance: few
len: 13
d_gene: NA
CDR3nt: TGTGCCAGCATGGGGGGCATGCAAGAGACCCAGTACTTC
CDR3aa: CASMGGMQETQYF

j_gene: TRBJ1-5
v_gene: TRBV30
abundance: NA
len: 13
d_gene: TRBD1
CDR3nt: TGTGCCTGGGCCGGACAGGGAAGACAGCCCCAGCATTTT
CDR3aa: CAWAGQGRQPQHF

j_gene: TRBJ1-3
v_gene: TRBV10-3
abundance: few
len: 15
d_gene: TRBD1
CDR3nt: TGTGCCACCAAAGACAGGGGAAATGCTGGAAACACCATATATTTT
CDR3aa: CATKDRGNAGNTIYF

j_gene: TRBJ2-7
v_gene: TRBV5-4
abundance: NA
len: 16
d_gene: NA
CDR3nt: TGTGCCAGCAGCTCCGGTGGTGGGGGGAGCTCCTACGAGCAGTACTTC
CDR3aa: CASSSGGGGSSYEQYF

j_gene: TRBJ1-3
v_gene: TRBV7-8
abundance: once
len: 16
d_gene: NA
CDR3nt: TGTGCCAGCAGCTTCATGACAGGAGGTTCTGGAAACACCATATATTTT
CDR3aa: CASSFMTGGSGNTIYF

j_gene: TRBJ1-2
v_gene: TRBV29-1
abundance: NA
len: 12
d_gene: NA
CDR3nt: TGCAGCGTGAGGACAGAAGGTGGTGGCTACACCTTC
CDR3aa: CSVRTEGGGYTF

j_gene: TRBJ1-2
v_gene: TRBV27
abundance: NA
len: 17
d_gene: NA
CDR3nt: TGTGCCAGCAGCCAATATGACGCCCCGAGGAGGAACGATGGCTACACCTTC
CDR3aa: CASSQYDAPRRNDGYTF

j_gene: TRBJ1-2
v_gene: TRBV28
abundance: few
len: 12
d_gene: TRBD1
CDR3nt: TGTGCCAGCGGGACAGGGAATTATGGCTACACCTTC
CDR3aa: CASGTGNYGYTF

j_gene: TRBJ2-1
v_gene: TRBV29-1
abundance: NA
len: 18
d_gene: TRBD2
CDR3nt: TGCAGCGTTGAAGGATGGGCGGGGGGGCCGAGCTCCTACAATGAGCAGTTCTTC
CDR3aa: CSVEGWAGGPSSYNEQFF

j_gene: TRBJ2-7
v_gene: TRBV27
abundance: NA
len: 14
d_gene: TRBD2
CDR3nt: TGTGCCAGCAGTTCGACTAGCGGGGGATGGGAGCAGTACTTC
CDR3aa: CASSSTSGGWEQYF

j_gene: TRBJ2-1
v_gene: TRBV19
abundance: NA
len: 15
d_gene: TRBD2
CDR3nt: TGTGCCAGTAGTACCTCGGGGGGAGTCTACAATGAGCAGTTCTTC
CDR3aa: CASSTSGGVYNEQFF

j_gene: TRBJ2-5
v_gene: TRBV30
abundance: NA
len: 14
d_gene: NA
CDR3nt: TGTGCCTGGAGTGCCAAGATAGGTTCCGAGACCCAGTACTTC
CDR3aa: CAWSAKIGSETQYF

j_gene: TRBJ2-5
v_gene: TRBV30
abundance: NA
len: 14
d_gene: TRBD1
CDR3nt: TGTGCCTGGAGCGGGACAGGGTACCAAGAGACCCAGTACTTC
CDR3aa: CAWSGTGYQETQYF

j_gene: TRBJ1-6
v_gene: TRBV10-3
abundance: NA
len: 15
d_gene: NA
CDR3nt: TGTGCCATCAGTGTCGGTTATGCAGGCCCTCAGCCCCTCCACTTT
CDR3aa: CAISVGYAGPQPLHF

j_gene: TRBJ2-2
v_gene: TRBV15
abundance: NA
len: 16
d_gene: NA
CDR3nt: TGTGCCACCAGCAGATCGACCACGTCGTACACCGGGGAGCTGTTTTTT
CDR3aa: CATSRSTTSYTGELFF

j_gene: TRBJ2-1
v_gene: TRBV4-1
abundance: once
len: 14
d_gene: NA
CDR3nt: TGCGCCAGCAGCCAAGTGACGGGTCAATGGGAGCAGTTCTTC
CDR3aa: CASSQVTGQWEQFF

j_gene: TRBJ2-5
v_gene: TRBV6-5
abundance: NA
len: 16
d_gene: NA
CDR3nt: TGTGCCAGCAGTTACTTTAGTGGACCTGGGGGAGAGACCCAGTACTTC
CDR3aa: CASSYFSGPGGETQYF

j_gene: TRBJ2-3
v_gene: TRBV6-6
abundance: few
len: 16
d_gene: NA
CDR3nt: TGTGCCAGCAGTTACCCGTGGTCGTCTAGCACAGATACGCAGTATTTT
CDR3aa: CASSYPWSSSTDTQYF

j_gene: TRBJ1-1
v_gene: TRBV5-1
abundance: once
len: 14
d_gene: NA
CDR3nt: TGCGCCAGCAGCTTGTTCAGATCGAACACTGAAGCTTTCTTT
CDR3aa: CASSLFRSNTEAFF

j_gene: TRBJ1-1
v_gene: TRBV29-1
abundance: NA
len: 14
d_gene: TRBD1
CDR3nt: TGCAGCGCCCAACAGGGGCCCTTGAACACTGAAGCTTTCTTT
CDR3aa: CSAQQGPLNTEAFF

j_gene: TRBJ1-4
v_gene: TRBV4-3
abundance: NA
len: 15
d_gene: NA
CDR3nt: TGCGCCAGCAGCCAAGATCGGCAGACTAATGAAAAACTGTTTTTT
CDR3aa: CASSQDRQTNEKLFF

j_gene: TRBJ1-1
v_gene: TRBV30
abundance: NA
len: 13
d_gene: NA
CDR3nt: TGTGCCTGGAGTGGGGGGAAGCCACTCGGCGCTTTCTTT
CDR3aa: CAWSGGKPLGAFF

j_gene: TRBJ2-2
v_gene: TRBV7-2
abundance: NA
len: 15
d_gene: NA
CDR3nt: TGTGCCACCACCATATCGGAGAGCTACGCCGGGGAGCTGTTTTTT
CDR3aa: CATTISESYAGELFF

j_gene: TRBJ1-2
v_gene: TRBV11-2
abundance: NA
len: 15
d_gene: TRBD1
CDR3nt: TGTGCCAGCAGCAGCCGGGACAGCGCCCTACGGGGCTACACCTTC
CDR3aa: CASSSRDSALRGYTF

j_gene: TRBJ2-7
v_gene: TRBV5-6
abundance: NA
len: 13
d_gene: NA
CDR3nt: TGTGCCAGCAGTTTGACAGGCCCCTACGAGCAGTACTTC
CDR3aa: CASSLTGPYEQYF

j_gene: TRBJ1-1
v_gene: TRBV11-2
abundance: NA
len: 13
d_gene: TRBD1
CDR3nt: TGTGCCAGCAGCTCCTCAGGGGGCACTGAAGCTTTCTTT
CDR3aa: CASSSSGGTEAFF

j_gene: TRBJ2-5
v_gene: TRBV7-7
abundance: NA
len: 12
d_gene: NA
CDR3nt: TGTGCTAGCAGCCCGGACAGCGGGACCCAGTACTTC
CDR3aa: CASSPDSGTQYF

j_gene: TRBJ1-2
v_gene: TRBV29-1
abundance: NA
len: 14
d_gene: NA
CDR3nt: TGCAGCGTCCAAAGGGGCAGGGGAGATTATGGCTACACCTTC
CDR3aa: CSVQRGRGDYGYTF

j_gene: TRBJ2-4
v_gene: TRBV4-2
abundance: NA
len: 15
d_gene: NA
CDR3nt: TGTGCCAGCAGCCAAGATAACCGGGTGCAAAACATTCAGTACTTC
CDR3aa: CASSQDNRVQNIQYF

j_gene: TRBJ2-5
v_gene: TRBV30
abundance: once
len: 13
d_gene: TRBD1
CDR3nt: TGTGCCTTGACGGGACAGGTTCAAGAGACCCAGTACTTC
CDR3aa: CALTGQVQETQYF

j_gene: TRBJ2-5
v_gene: TRBV11-2
abundance: NA
len: 13
d_gene: NA
CDR3nt: TGTGCCAGCAGCTTAGGCTTGGCGGAGACCCAGTACTTC
CDR3aa: CASSLGLAETQYF

j_gene: TRBJ1-2
v_gene: TRBV4-1
abundance: NA
len: 17
d_gene: NA
CDR3nt: TGCGCCAGCAGCATCGCTGAAGTCAGGGCAACTAACTATGGCTACACCTTC
CDR3aa: CASSIAEVRATNYGYTF

j_gene: TRBJ1-1
v_gene: TRBV6-5
abundance: few
len: 14
d_gene: NA
CDR3nt: TGTGCCAGCAGTTTAAGGACCGGGAACACTGAAGCTTTCTTT
CDR3aa: CASSLRTGNTEAFF

j_gene: TRBJ2-1
v_gene: TRBV14
abundance: many
len: 15
d_gene: NA
CDR3nt: TGTGCCAGCAGCCAAGCGCTACTAGGGTACAATGAGCAGTTCTTC
CDR3aa: CASSQALLGYNEQFF

j_gene: TRBJ2-3
v_gene: TRBV10-3
abundance: NA
len: 15
d_gene: NA
CDR3nt: TGTGCCATCAGTGAGGGACAGTCTAGCACAGATACGCAGTATTTT
CDR3aa: CAISEGQSSTDTQYF